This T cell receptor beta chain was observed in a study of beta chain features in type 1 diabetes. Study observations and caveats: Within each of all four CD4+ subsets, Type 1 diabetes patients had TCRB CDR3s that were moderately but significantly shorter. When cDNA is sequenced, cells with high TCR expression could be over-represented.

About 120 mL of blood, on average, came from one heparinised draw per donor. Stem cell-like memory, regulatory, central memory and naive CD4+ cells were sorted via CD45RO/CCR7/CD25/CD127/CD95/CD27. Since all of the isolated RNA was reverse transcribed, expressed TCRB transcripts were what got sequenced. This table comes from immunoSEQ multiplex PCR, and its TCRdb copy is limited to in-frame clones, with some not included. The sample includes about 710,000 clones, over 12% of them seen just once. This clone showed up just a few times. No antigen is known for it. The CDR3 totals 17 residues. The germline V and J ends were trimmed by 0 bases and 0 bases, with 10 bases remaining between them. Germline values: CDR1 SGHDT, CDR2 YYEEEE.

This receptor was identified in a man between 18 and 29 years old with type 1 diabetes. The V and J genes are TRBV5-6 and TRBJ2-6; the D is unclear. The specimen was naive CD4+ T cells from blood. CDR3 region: CASSLDLRGSGANVLTF. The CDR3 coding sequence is TGTGCCAGCAGCTTGGACCTCAGAGGCTCTGGGGCCAACGTCCTGACTTTC. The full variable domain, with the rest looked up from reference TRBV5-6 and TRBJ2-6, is DAGVTQSPTHLIKTRGQQVTLRCSPKSGHDTVSWYQQALGQGPQFIFQYYEEEERQRGNFPDRFSGHQFPNYSSELNVNALLLGDSALYLCASSLDLRGSGANVLTFGAGSRLTVL.